Shown below are 2 T cell receptor beta chains from a single sample sequenced in a study of blood T cell repertoires in COVID-19. Repertoires were generated with immunoSEQ multiplex PCR, while TCRdb's copy carries only in-frame clones and drops some. The data show some 310,000 clones, with about nine tenths seen just once and 1% held by the top ten. Source material: peripheral blood. Receptors originate from a man aged 50-60 years with active or convalescent COVID-19.

The rearrangement uses TRBV5-1 and TRBJ1-1; D uncertain. This CDR3 comprises 13 residues. V was pared by 4 bases and J by 4 bases, with 11 bases between. CDR1 SGHRS and CDR2 YFSETQ come from the germline V gene. CDR3 DNA: TGCGCCAGCAGCACCGCAGGTGTCACTGAAGCTTTCTTT. Its translation is CASSTAGVTEAFF.

The rearrangement links TRBV5-4 to TRBJ1-6; 7 bases are a match to TRBD1. The CDR3 has 14 amino acids. V was pared by 2 bases and J by 7 bases, with 3 bases of the junction left unmatched. Germline assignment: CDR1 SGHNT and CDR2 YYREEE (reference sequence). The CDR3 here is CASSLAQGNSPLHF. DNA of the CDR3: TGTGCCAGCAGCTTAGCACAGGGGAATTCACCCCTCCACTTT.